Below, one TCR beta chain is given with its context. Its antigen is as yet unknown. In preparing the TRB cDNA libraries, 5' RACE with UMI labels was used. TCRdb reprocessed the 5' RACE reads and keeps a single row for each CDR3 protein, giving no DNA. This table lists tens of thousands of distinct CDR3 sequences. The CDR3 extends over 15 amino acids. Germline lookup yields CDR1 MNHEY and CDR2 SVGEGT. The data were taken from a study of CXCR3-negative and CXCR3-positive naive CD8 T cells. Study observations and caveats: Cryopreservation partially decreased CXCR3 expression, and most assays used fresh PBMCs.

The receptor comes from a human donor in good health. Some clones in this sample may be carry-over from other donors' samples. The rearrangement joins TRBV6-2 or TRBV6-3 to TRBJ2-3. The sample consisted of memory CD8+ T cells from blood. The chain's CDR3 is CASSQDTPDTDTQYF.